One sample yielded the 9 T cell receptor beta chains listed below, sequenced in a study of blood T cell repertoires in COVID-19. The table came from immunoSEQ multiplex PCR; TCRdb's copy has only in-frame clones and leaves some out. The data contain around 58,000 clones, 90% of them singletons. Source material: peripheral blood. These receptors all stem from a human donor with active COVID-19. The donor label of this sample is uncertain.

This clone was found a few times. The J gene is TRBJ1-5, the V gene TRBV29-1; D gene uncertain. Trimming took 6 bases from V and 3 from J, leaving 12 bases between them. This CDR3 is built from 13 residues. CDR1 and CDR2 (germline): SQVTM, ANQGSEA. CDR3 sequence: CSVKESVNQPQHF. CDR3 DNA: TGCAGCGTGAAGGAGTCTGTCAATCAGCCCCAGCATTTT.

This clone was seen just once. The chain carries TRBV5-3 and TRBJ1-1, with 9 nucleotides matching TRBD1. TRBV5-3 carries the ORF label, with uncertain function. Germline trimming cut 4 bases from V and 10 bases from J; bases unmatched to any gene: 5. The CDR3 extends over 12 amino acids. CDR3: CARSRDREGAFF. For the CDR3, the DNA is TGTGCCAGAAGCCGGGACAGGGAGGGAGCTTTCTTT.

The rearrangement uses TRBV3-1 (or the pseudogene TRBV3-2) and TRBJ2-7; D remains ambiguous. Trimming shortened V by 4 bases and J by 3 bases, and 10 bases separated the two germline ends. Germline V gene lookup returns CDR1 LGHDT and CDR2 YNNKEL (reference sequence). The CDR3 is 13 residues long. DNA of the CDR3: TGTGCCAGCAGCCCGACTCTAGGCTACGAGCAGTACTTC. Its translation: CASSPTLGYEQYF.

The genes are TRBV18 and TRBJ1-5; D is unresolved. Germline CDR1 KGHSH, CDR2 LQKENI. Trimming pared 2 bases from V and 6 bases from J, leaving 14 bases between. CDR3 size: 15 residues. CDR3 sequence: CASSPSVVYGQPQHF. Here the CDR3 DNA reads TGTGCCAGCTCACCAAGCGTGGTCTATGGTCAGCCCCAGCATTTT.

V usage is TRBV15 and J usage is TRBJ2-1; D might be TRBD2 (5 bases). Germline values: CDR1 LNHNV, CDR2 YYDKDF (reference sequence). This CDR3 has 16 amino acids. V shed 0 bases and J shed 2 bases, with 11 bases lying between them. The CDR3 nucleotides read TGTGCCACCAGCAGAGATCCCCGGGGAACCTACAATGAGCAGTTCTTC. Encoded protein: CATSRDPRGTYNEQFF. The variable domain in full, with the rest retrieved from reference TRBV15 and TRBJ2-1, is DAMVIQNPRYQVTQFGKPVTLSCSQTLNHNVMYWYQQKSSQAPKLLFHYYDKDFNNEADTPDNFQSRRPNTSFCFLDIRSPGLGDTAMYLCATSRDPRGTYNEQFFGPGTRLTVL.

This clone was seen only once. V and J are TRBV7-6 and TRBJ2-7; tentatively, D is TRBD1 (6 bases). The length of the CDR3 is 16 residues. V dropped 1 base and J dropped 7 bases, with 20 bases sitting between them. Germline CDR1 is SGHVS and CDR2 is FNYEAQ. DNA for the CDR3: TGTGCCAGCAGCTTAGAAAGAGTCGGCAGGGGCACGGAGCAGTACTTC. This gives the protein CASSLERVGRGTEQYF.

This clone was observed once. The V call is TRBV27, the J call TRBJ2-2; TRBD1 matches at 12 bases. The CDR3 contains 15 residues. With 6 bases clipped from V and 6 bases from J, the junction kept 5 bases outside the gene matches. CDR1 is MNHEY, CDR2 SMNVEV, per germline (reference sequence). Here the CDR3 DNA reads TGTGCCAGCAGCCCGGGACAGGGGGCCCCCGGGGAGCTGTTTTTT. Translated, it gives CASSPGQGAPGELFF.

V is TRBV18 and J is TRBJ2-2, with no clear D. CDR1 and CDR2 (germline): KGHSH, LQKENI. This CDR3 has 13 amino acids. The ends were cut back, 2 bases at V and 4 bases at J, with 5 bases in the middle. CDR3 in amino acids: CASSPASTGELFF. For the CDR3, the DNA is TGTGCCAGCTCACCAGCCAGCACCGGGGAGCTGTTTTTT.

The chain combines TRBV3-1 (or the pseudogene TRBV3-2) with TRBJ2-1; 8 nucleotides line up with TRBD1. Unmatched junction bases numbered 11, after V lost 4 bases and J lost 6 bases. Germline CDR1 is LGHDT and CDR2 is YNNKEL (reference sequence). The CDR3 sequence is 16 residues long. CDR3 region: CASSLPGAGGFNEQFF. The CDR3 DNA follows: TGTGCCAGCAGCCTTCCCGGGGCAGGGGGCTTCAATGAGCAGTTCTTC.